A few counts support the clone carrying this T cell receptor beta chain. The entry originates in a study of cytomegalovirus exposure and HLA in healthy donors. Trimming shortened V by 5 bases and J by 7 bases, and 17 bases separated the two germline ends. The CDR3 length is 15 residues. Germline V gene sequence: CDR1 SGHTA, CDR2 FQGNSA. It was with 60 Vbeta and 13 Jbeta primers that the PCR ran. This table comes from immunoSEQ multiplex PCR, and its TCRdb copy is limited to in-frame clones, with some not included. The sample includes 100,000 to 150,000 clones, approximately 8.8% seen only once; the top ten take 5.5%.

The sample taken for sequencing was PBMCs. This receptor was obtained from a man aged 35 to 55 in good health and CMV-seronegative. The J gene is TRBJ1-4, the V gene TRBV7-2; TRBD1 might be the D (6 bases). In nucleotides, the CDR3 is TGTGCCAGCAGCCCAGGGGTGATATATCCTGAAAAACTGTTTTTT. Its protein is CASSPGVIYPEKLFF.